Listed below are T cell receptor beta chains from one sample, sequenced in a study of shared clonotypes between healthy human individuals. TCRdb's table, derived via immunoSEQ multiplex PCR, lists solely in-frame clones and lacks some. Here the sample spans 2,100,000 or so clones, around 95% being singletons. What was sequenced was naive CD4+ T cells sorted from blood. The receptor source for this set is a man aged 18 to 30 in good health. The CDR3 runs from the conserved cysteine through the conserved F or W. A D gene is named only where the DNA matches it firmly. Clone size, where shown, is once, few, many, or a class for clones that have expanded.

clone_size	d_call	v_call	j_call	cdr3_nt	cdr3_aa
.	.	TRBV7-2	TRBJ1-4	TGTGCCAGCAGCCCGAGTAGGGCTGAAAAACTGTTTTTT	CASSPSRAEKLFF
.	.	TRBV7-9	TRBJ2-5	TGTGCCAGCAGCTTGGCTCAAGAGACCCAGTACTTC	CASSLAQETQYF
once	.	TRBV7-2	TRBJ2-1	TGTGCCAGCAGCTTAGAGGGGATCTCCTACAATGAGCAGTTCTTC	CASSLEGISYNEQFF
.	.	TRBV5-6	TRBJ1-6	TGTGCCAGCAGCTTGGGGGGTAAGAATTCACCCCTCCACTTT	CASSLGGKNSPLHF
.	TRBD1	TRBV6-6	TRBJ1-4	TGTACCAGCAGTCCCGCGGGGGACAGTGAAAAACTGTTTTTT	CTSSPAGDSEKLFF
.	.	TRBV30	TRBJ1-1	TGTGCCTGGAGCTTGCAGCCGAACACTGAAGCTTTCTTT	CAWSLQPNTEAFF
.	TRBD1	TRBV5-3	TRBJ1-6	TGTGCCAGAAGCTTGGCGGGACAGGATAATTCACCCCTCCACTTT	CARSLAGQDNSPLHF
.	.	TRBV28	TRBJ2-3	TGTGCCAGCATTCGTTCAGGGTCCGCTCTCACAGATACGCAGTATTTT	CASIRSGSALTDTQYF
.	.	TRBV11-2	TRBJ2-3	TGTGCCAGCAGCTCAGGGGTAGATACGCAGTATTTT	CASSSGVDTQYF
.	.	TRBV9	TRBJ1-6	TGTGCCAGCAGCGCACAGCCCAATTCACCCCTCCACTTT	CASSAQPNSPLHF
.	.	TRBV18	TRBJ1-3	TGTGCCAGCTCACCAACAGGGACTGGAAACACCATATATTTT	CASSPTGTGNTIYF
.	.	TRBV4-1	TRBJ2-7	TGCGCCAGCAGCCAAGTCCTCCCCCCCCTTGGCGAGCAGTACTTC	CASSQVLPPLGEQYF
.	TRBD1	TRBV10-1	TRBJ2-5	TGCGCCAGCAGAAGGGGGCCCCAAGAGACCCAGTACTTC	CASRRGPQETQYF
.	TRBD1	TRBV10-3	TRBJ1-6	TGTGCCATCAGTGAGGACAGGGTGGGCTCACCCCTCCACTTT	CAISEDRVGSPLHF
.	TRBD2	TRBV11-2	TRBJ2-3	TGTGCCAGCAGACCAGCGGGACCACTAGGAGATACGCAGTATTTT	CASRPAGPLGDTQYF
.	TRBD1	TRBV6-5	TRBJ2-7	TGTGCCAGCAGTTACCGAGACAGGGGGCGAGGGTACGAGCAGTACTTC	CASSYRDRGRGYEQYF
.	TRBD2	TRBV18	TRBJ2-7	TGTGCCAGCTCACCACCGGGTCTAGCGGGAGAGTGGTGGGAGCAGTACTTC	CASSPPGLAGEWWEQYF
.	.	TRBV18	TRBJ2-2	TGTGCCAGCTCACCACCGGGGGAAATCGGGGAGCTGTTTTTT	CASSPPGEIGELFF
.	.	TRBV5-1	TRBJ1-6	TGCGCCAGCAGCTTAGTAGGGAGCTCCTATAATTCACCCCTCCACTTT	CASSLVGSSYNSPLHF
.	.	TRBV29-1	TRBJ2-5	TGCAGCGTTGCGGGGGAGCGAGAGACCCAGTACTTC	CSVAGERETQYF
.	.	TRBV2	TRBJ2-3	TGTGCCAGCAGTGAACGGGCTACTACTAGCACAGATACGCAGTATTTT	CASSERATTSTDTQYF
.	.	TRBV6-1	TRBJ1-6	TGTGCCAGCAGTTATGGGGTTTCACCCCTCCACTTT	CASSYGVSPLHF